What follows describes a single TCR beta chain. What it binds is not known. The data are from a study of shared clonotypes between healthy human individuals. CD45RO-negative, CCR7-positively selected cells formed the naive CD8 fraction, excluding terminally differentiated effector memory CD45RA+ cells. Caucasian adults living in Nashville, Tennessee, provided all samples. The V end lost 3 bases, the J end lost 0 bases, and 11 bases lay between the germline ends. CDR1 MDHEN and CDR2 SYDVKM come from the germline V gene. The CDR3 is 16 amino acids. Whole-study results and caveats: Naive subsets, compared against memory subsets, generally had larger estimated richness values. Roughly 5% of naive CD4 clonotypes were common to a few donors.

This table comes from immunoSEQ multiplex PCR, and its TCRdb copy is limited to in-frame clones, with some not included. Among about 800,000 clones, 96% were seen once, and the ten largest hold roughly 0.23%. This sequence joins TRBV28 and TRBJ2-2, with D possibly being TRBD1 or TRBD2 (5 bases each). The sample taken for sequencing was naive CD8+ T cells sorted from blood. The TCR was taken from a man younger than 45 in good health. CDR3 sequence: CASSLGGTANTGELFF. CDR3 DNA: TGTGCCAGCAGTTTGGGTGGGACGGCGAACACCGGGGAGCTGTTTTTT. Combining the CDR3 with reference TRBV28 and TRBJ2-2 gives the whole variable domain DVKVTQSSRYLVKRTGEKVFLECVQDMDHENMFWYRQDPGLGLRLIYFSYDVKMKEKGDIPEGYSVSREKKERFSLILESASTNQTSMYLCASSLGGTANTGELFFGEGSRLTVL.